Below are 26 T cell receptor beta chains sequenced from a single sample in a study of Tregs in tolerant kidney transplant recipients. Using immunoSEQ multiplex PCR, the repertoire was profiled, and TCRdb retains in-frame clones only, with some absent. The data hold about 8,600 clones, with roughly half observed a single time. Antigen specificity for these receptors is unknown. Sequencing was done on a sample of CD4+ T cells from blood cultured with allogeneic cells. The receptor set was obtained from a human donor in good health.

V and J are TRBV5-4 and TRBJ2-7; a possible D gene is TRBD1 (6 bases). Germline values: CDR1 SGHNT, CDR2 YYREEE (reference sequence). With 4 bases removed from V and 3 bases from J, the gap between germline ends came to 14 bases. The CDR3 length is 14 residues. CDR3 DNA: TGTGCCAGCAGCGGGGGCAAAGCCCACTACGAGCAGTACTTC. Translation: CASSGGKAHYEQYF.

In its sample, this clone ranks as medium-sized. Within the sample, other DNA sequences also encode this same CDR3. The chain recombines TRBV6-5 with TRBJ2-7, with D maybe TRBD2 (6 bases). Germline values: CDR1 MNHEY, CDR2 SVGAGI. V was shortened by 5 bases and J by 3 bases, with 8 bases between the two germline ends. CDR3 length: 12 amino acids. CDR3 sequence (DNA): TGTGCCAGCAGTAGGGGACTCTACGAGCAGTACTTC. This sequence encodes CASSRGLYEQYF.

The chain couples TRBV5-6 to TRBJ2-7; D might be TRBD2 (5 bases). The V end lost 4 bases, the J end lost 0 bases, and 11 bases lay between the germline ends. There are 14 residues in the CDR3. Germline V gene lookup returns CDR1 SGHDT and CDR2 YYEEEE. The CDR3 loop reads CASSPPSGSYEQYF. CDR3 nucleotide sequence: TGTGCCAGCAGCCCTCCGAGCGGCTCCTACGAGCAGTACTTC.

This chain joins TRBV11-3 and TRBJ2-1; TRBD1 matches 9 bases. Germline loops: CDR1 SGHNT, CDR2 YENEEA. Unmatched junction bases numbered 15, after V lost 6 bases and J lost 0 bases. The CDR3 spans 19 residues. DNA of the CDR3: TGTGCCAGCAGGAAGAGGGTGGGGACAGGGAGTAGCTCCTACAATGAGCAGTTCTTC. Translation: CASRKRVGTGSSSYNEQFF. The variable domain in full, with the rest retrieved from reference TRBV11-3 and TRBJ2-1, is EAGVVQSPRYKIIEKKQPVAFWCNPISGHNTLYWYLQNLGQGPELLIRYENEEAVDDSQLPKDRFSAERLKGVDSTLKIQPAELGDSAVYLCASRKRVGTGSSSYNEQFFGPGTRLTVL.

The chain recombines TRBV6-5 with TRBJ1-5, with unresolved D. The CDR3 sequence is 11 residues long. Looked up from germline, CDR1 is MNHEY and CDR2 is SVGAGI. V gave up 4 bases and J gave up 7 bases, with 5 bases separating them. CDR3 amino acids: CASSSRQPQHF. For the CDR3, the DNA is TGTGCCAGCAGTTCGCGGCAGCCCCAGCATTTT.

This clone was picked up many times. CDR3 protein: CASSLIWTAVSGANVLTF. The CDR3 coding sequence is TGCGCCAGCAGCTTGATATGGACAGCCGTCTCTGGGGCCAACGTCCTGACTTTC. This chain joins TRBV5-1 and TRBJ2-6; possible D gene TRBD1, 6 bases. V was trimmed by 1 base and J by 0 bases, leaving 14 bases between them. The CDR3 sequence is 18 residues long. CDR1 SGHRS and CDR2 YFSETQ come from the germline V gene.

This clone was seen a few times. The chain is built from TRBV14 and TRBJ2-3; a weak D match, TRBD2 (6 bases). Germline CDR1 SGHDN, CDR2 FVKESK. Trimming left V 1 base short and J 4 bases short, with 15 bases between. The CDR3 sequence is 16 residues long. CDR3 nucleotide sequence: TGTGCCAGCAGCCAAGTCAGGCCTCGGAGGGCAGATACGCAGTATTTT. Encoded protein: CASSQVRPRRADTQYF.

This clone has a handful of counts. The CDR3 DNA reads as TGTGCCAGCAGCCAGGCCGAAACAGGATACGAGCAGTACTTC. As protein: CASSQAETGYEQYF. The chain uses TRBV4-2 and TRBJ2-7, with D maybe TRBD1 (5 bases). The V end lost 3 bases, the J end lost 4 bases, and 13 bases lay between the germline ends. CDR3 size: 14 residues. From germline, CDR1 is LGHNA and CDR2 YNFKEQ.

The chain combines TRBV11-2 with TRBJ2-1; 8 bases are a match to TRBD1. The junction had 4 bases not matched to a gene; V was cut back by 5 bases and J by 1 base. Germline loops: CDR1 SGHAT, CDR2 FQNNGV. The CDR3 totals 15 residues. The CDR3 coding sequence is TGTGCCAGCAGCATCGACAGGGGATCCTACAATGAGCAGTTCTTC. Its translation is CASSIDRGSYNEQFF.

The chain couples TRBV27 to TRBJ1-2, with D perhaps TRBD1 (5 bases). Trimming removed 5 bases at V and 10 bases at J, with 17 bases between. Looked up from germline, CDR1 is MNHEY and CDR2 is SMNVEV (reference sequence). This CDR3 is built from 13 residues. CDR3 loop: CASSNGLNRYYTF. The CDR3 region has the DNA TGTGCCAGCAGTAATGGTCTGAACAGGTACTACACCTTC.

Within the sample, this clone is medium-sized. V usage is TRBV7-3 and J usage is TRBJ1-2; TRBD1 matches 8 bases. The germline gives CDR1 SGHTA, CDR2 FQGTGA. The CDR3 is 13 amino acids. J was trimmed by 6 bases and V by 5 bases; bases with no gene match: 5. CDR3 DNA sequence: TGTGCCAGCAGCCCTCAGACAGGGGATGGCTACACCTTC. It is translated as CASSPQTGDGYTF.

The chain employs TRBV9 and TRBJ2-3; 7 bases align to TRBD1. There are 16 residues in the CDR3. Germline V gives CDR1 SGDLS, CDR2 YYNGEE. The J segment lost 2 bases and the V segment lost 3 bases, leaving 9 bases of the junction unmatched. In DNA form, the CDR3 reads TGTGCCAGCAGCGAATTTGAGGGGGCGTACACAGATACGCAGTATTTT. This translates into CASSEFEGAYTDTQYF.

The chain has TRBV4-2 and TRBJ2-7; perhaps TRBD1 as D (6 bases). The CDR3 is 15 residues long. Germline CDR1 and CDR2: LGHNA and YNFKEQ. V lost 4 bases to trimming and J lost 6 bases, with 19 bases between them. CDR3 protein: CASSPDRWARGEQYF. Written as DNA, the CDR3 is TGTGCCAGCAGCCCTGACAGGTGGGCTCGAGGCGAGCAGTACTTC.

In this sample, this clone turned up many times. The rearrangement uses TRBV30 and TRBJ1-2; D gene uncertain. V lost 1 base to trimming and J lost 0 bases, with 0 bases between them. This CDR3 comprises 11 residues. Germline values: CDR1 GTSNPN, CDR2 SVGIG (reference sequence). CDR3: CAWSANYGYTF. CDR3 sequence (DNA): TGTGCCTGGAGTGCTAACTATGGCTACACCTTC.

This clone was seen only a few times. This rearrangement joins TRBV5-6 to TRBJ2-1; no definite D call. This CDR3 has 14 residues. The V gene's germline CDR1 is SGHDT and CDR2 YYEEEE. Trimming left V 2 bases short and J 6 bases short, with 12 bases between. The DNA for the CDR3 is TGTGCCAGCAGCTTAAGTCGAAGCCTCAATGAGCAGTTCTTC. The encoded protein is CASSLSRSLNEQFF.

This clone is medium-sized. CDR3 sequence reads: CASSNRGLGEQYF. As DNA, the CDR3 is TGTGCCAGCTCAAACAGGGGGCTCGGGGAGCAGTACTTC. The chain employs TRBV18 and TRBJ2-7; 9 nucleotides agree with TRBD1. V was clipped by 5 bases and J by 7 bases; unmatched bases: 6. The CDR3 is 13 residues long. Germline V gives CDR1 KGHSH, CDR2 LQKENI. The full variable domain, in which reference TRBV18 and TRBJ2-7 provide the parts outside the CDR3, is NAGVMQNPRHLVRRRGQEARLRCSPMKGHSHVYWYRQLPEEGLKFMVYLQKENIIDESGMPKERFSAEFPKEGPSILRIQQVVRGDSAAYFCASSNRGLGEQYFGPGTRLTVT.

This chain links TRBV5-8 with TRBJ2-4, with 8 bases aligning to TRBD1. With 3 bases clipped from V and 5 bases from J, the junction kept 7 bases outside the gene matches. CDR1 is SGHTS, CDR2 YDEGEE, per germline. There are 15 residues in the CDR3. CDR3 in amino acids: CASSSQGAGENIQYF. CDR3 sequence (DNA): TGTGCCAGCAGCTCCCAGGGGGCAGGCGAAAACATTCAGTACTTC.

Turning to this clone: Other DNA sequences in the sample encode the same CDR3. The genes are TRBV11-2 and TRBJ2-7; no clear D gene. Trimming cost V 5 bases and J 3 bases, with 23 bases left between them. Germline CDR1 and CDR2: SGHAT and FQNNGV. This CDR3 is 17 amino acids long. The CDR3 region is CASSAALTTASRYEQYF. For the CDR3, the DNA is TGTGCCAGCAGCGCCGCGTTGACAACCGCCTCCCGCTACGAGCAGTACTTC.

This sequence joins TRBV6-6 and TRBJ2-1; tentatively, D is TRBD1 or TRBD2 (5 bases each). In germline, CDR1 is MNHNY, CDR2 SVGAGI (reference sequence). V was trimmed by 6 bases and J by 8 bases, leaving 8 bases between them. The CDR3 has 11 residues. This CDR3 is CASSRGYEQFF. The CDR3 nucleotides read TGTGCCAGCAGCCGGGGCTATGAGCAGTTCTTC.

This clone was seen once. V usage is TRBV5-6 and J usage is TRBJ1-5; no firm D call. The germline V and J ends were trimmed by 4 bases and 5 bases, with 13 bases remaining between them. The germline V gene encodes CDR1 SGHDT and CDR2 YYEEEE. CDR3 length: 14 amino acids. This CDR3 reads CASSAGRRDQPQHF. CDR3 nucleotide sequence: TGTGCCAGCAGCGCCGGACGACGCGATCAGCCCCAGCATTTT. Variable domain in full (rest from reference TRBV5-6 and TRBJ1-5): DAGVTQSPTHLIKTRGQQVTLRCSPKSGHDTVSWYQQALGQGPQFIFQYYEEEERQRGNFPDRFSGHQFPNYSSELNVNALLLGDSALYLCASSAGRRDQPQHFGDGTRLSIL.

J is TRBJ2-3 and V is TRBV30; possibly TRBD1 for D (6 bases). V gave up 2 bases and J gave up 0 bases, with 6 bases separating them. This CDR3 spans 13 amino acids. The germline gives CDR1 GTSNPN, CDR2 SVGIG (reference sequence). The CDR3 DNA reads as TGTGCCTGGAGTACAGGGAGCACAGATACGCAGTATTTT. The encoded protein is CAWSTGSTDTQYF.

The chain recombines TRBV30 with TRBJ2-3; possible D gene TRBD2, 5 bases. Trimming pared 4 bases from V and 0 bases from J, leaving 11 bases between. CDR1 GTSNPN and CDR2 SVGIG come from the germline V gene (reference sequence). This CDR3 is 14 amino acids long. CDR3 sequence reads: CAWTRRASTDTQYF. Written as DNA, the CDR3 is TGTGCCTGGACCAGGCGGGCGAGCACAGATACGCAGTATTTT.

This clone has more than one count but fewer than ten. The chain uses TRBV5-1 and TRBJ1-3; D is unclear. V lost 0 bases and J 1 base, leaving 8 bases between the germline ends. This CDR3 region has 15 residues. Looked up from germline, CDR1 is SGHRS and CDR2 is YFSETQ. CDR3 nucleotide sequence: TGCGCCAGCAGCTTGGCGGGGATTTCTGGAAACACCATATATTTT. This encodes CASSLAGISGNTIYF.

This clone has a single count. V is TRBV11-2 and J is TRBJ2-5; D uncertain. This CDR3 is built from 13 residues. Germline CDR1 reads SGHAT; CDR2 reads FQNNGV. V dropped 0 bases and J dropped 5 bases, with 7 bases sitting between them. The CDR3 region has the DNA TGTGCCAGCAGCTTAGATTCCTGGGAGACCCAGTACTTC. It yields the protein CASSLDSWETQYF.

This clone has ten or more counts. The chain combines TRBV6-5 with TRBJ2-1, with 8 bases matching TRBD1. Germline V gene lookup returns CDR1 MNHEY and CDR2 SVGAGI. V was clipped by 5 bases and J by 6 bases; unmatched bases: 3. The CDR3 covers 13 residues. The CDR3 loop is CASSDRGSNEQFF. The DNA for the CDR3 is TGTGCCAGCAGTGACAGGGGTTCCAATGAGCAGTTCTTC.

The chain uses TRBV7-2 and TRBJ2-1; D is undetermined. The CDR3 length is 18 residues. Trimming stripped 8 bases from V and 0 bases from J, with 23 bases between. The germline gives CDR1 SGHTA, CDR2 FQGNSA. As DNA, the CDR3 is TGTGCCAGCTTGGGCAGCGCGACAACTTATAGCTCCTACAATGAGCAGTTCTTC. Protein sequence: CASLGSATTYSSYNEQFF.